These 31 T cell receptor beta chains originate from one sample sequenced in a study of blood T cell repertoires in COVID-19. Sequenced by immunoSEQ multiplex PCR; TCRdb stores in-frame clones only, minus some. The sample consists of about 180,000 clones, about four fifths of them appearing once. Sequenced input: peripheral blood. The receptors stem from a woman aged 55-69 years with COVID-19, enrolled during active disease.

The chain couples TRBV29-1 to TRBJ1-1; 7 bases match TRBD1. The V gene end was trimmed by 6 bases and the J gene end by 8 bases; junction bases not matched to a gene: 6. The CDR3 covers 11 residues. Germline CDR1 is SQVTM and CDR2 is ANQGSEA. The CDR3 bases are TGCAGCGTCGCGACAGGGTCCGAAGCTTTCTTT. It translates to CSVATGSEAFF. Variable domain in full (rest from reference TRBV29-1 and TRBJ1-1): SAVISQKPSRDICQRGTSLTIQCQVDSQVTMMFWYRQQPGQSLTLIATANQGSEATYESGFVIDKFPISRPNLTFSTLTVSNMSPEDSSIYLCSVATGSEAFFGQGTRLTVV.

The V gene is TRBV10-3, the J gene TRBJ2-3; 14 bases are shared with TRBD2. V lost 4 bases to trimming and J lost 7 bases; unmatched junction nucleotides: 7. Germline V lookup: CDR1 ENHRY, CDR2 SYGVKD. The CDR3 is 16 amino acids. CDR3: CAISAKTSGGEYTQYF. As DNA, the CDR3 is TGTGCCATCAGTGCTAAGACTAGCGGGGGGGAATATACGCAGTATTTT.

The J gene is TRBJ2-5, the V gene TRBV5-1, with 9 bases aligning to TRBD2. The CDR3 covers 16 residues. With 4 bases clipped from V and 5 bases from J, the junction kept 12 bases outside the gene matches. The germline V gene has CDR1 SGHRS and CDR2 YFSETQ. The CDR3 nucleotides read TGCGCCAGCAGCCCCCCAATAGCGGGAGTCTGGGAGACCCAGTACTTC. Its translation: CASSPPIAGVWETQYF.

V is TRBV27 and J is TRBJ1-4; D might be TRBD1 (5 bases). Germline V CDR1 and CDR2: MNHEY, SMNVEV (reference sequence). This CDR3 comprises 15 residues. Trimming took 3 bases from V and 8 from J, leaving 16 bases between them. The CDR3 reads CASSLGGLYVEKLFF. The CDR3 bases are TGTGCCAGCAGTTTGGGGGGTCTTTATGTCGAAAAACTGTTTTTT.

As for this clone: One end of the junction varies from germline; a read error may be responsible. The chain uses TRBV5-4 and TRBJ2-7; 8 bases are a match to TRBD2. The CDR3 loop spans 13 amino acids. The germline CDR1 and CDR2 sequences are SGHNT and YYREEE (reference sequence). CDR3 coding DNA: TGTGCCAGCAGCTTAACAGGGACTAGTGCGCCTTATTTC. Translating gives CASSLTGTSAPYF.

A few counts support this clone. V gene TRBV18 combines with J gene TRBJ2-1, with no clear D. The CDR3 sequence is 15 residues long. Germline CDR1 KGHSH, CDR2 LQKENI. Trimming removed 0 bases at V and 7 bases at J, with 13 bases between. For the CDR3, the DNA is TGTGCCAGCTCACCACCGATTACGGGTGGAAATGAGCAGTTCTTC. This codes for CASSPPITGGNEQFF.

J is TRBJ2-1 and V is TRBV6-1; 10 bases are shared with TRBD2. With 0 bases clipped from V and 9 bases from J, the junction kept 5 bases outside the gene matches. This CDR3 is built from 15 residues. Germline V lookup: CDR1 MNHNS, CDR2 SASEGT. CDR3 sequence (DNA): TGTGCCAGCAGTGAAGCTAGCGGGGGGCTGGGTGAGCAGTTCTTC. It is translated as CASSEASGGLGEQFF.

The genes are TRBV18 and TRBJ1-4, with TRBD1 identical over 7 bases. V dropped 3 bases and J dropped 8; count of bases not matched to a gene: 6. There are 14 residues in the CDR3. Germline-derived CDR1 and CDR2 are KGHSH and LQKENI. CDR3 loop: CASSPDRSREKLFF. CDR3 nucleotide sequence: TGTGCCAGCTCACCGGACAGGTCTCGAGAAAAACTGTTTTTT.

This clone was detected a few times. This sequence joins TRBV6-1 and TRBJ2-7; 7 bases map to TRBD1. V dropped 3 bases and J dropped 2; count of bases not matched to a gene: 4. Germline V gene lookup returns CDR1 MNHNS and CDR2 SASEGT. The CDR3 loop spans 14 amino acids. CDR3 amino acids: CASSDYRGPYEQYV. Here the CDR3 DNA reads TGTGCCAGCAGTGATTACAGGGGACCCTACGAGCAGTACGTC.

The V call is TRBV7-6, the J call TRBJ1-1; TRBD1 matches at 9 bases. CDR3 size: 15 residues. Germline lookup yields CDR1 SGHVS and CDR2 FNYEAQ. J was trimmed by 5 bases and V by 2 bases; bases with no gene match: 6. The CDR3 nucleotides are TGTGCCAGCAGCTTACAAGACAGGGGGTCTACTGAAGCTTTCTTT. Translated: CASSLQDRGSTEAFF.

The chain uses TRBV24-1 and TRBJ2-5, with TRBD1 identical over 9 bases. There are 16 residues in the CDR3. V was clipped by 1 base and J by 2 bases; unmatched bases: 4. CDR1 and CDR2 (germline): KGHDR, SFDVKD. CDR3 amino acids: CATSDFRTGDQETQYF. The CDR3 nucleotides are TGTGCCACCAGTGATTTCCGGACAGGGGATCAAGAGACCCAGTACTTC.

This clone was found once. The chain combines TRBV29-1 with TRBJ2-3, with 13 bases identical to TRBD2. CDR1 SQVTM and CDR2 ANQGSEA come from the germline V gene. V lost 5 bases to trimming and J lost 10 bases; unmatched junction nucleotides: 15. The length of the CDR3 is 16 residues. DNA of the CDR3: TGCAGCGTTTGGACTAGCGGGAGTTGGGGCAACCAGGCGCAGTATTTT. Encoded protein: CSVWTSGSWGNQAQYF.

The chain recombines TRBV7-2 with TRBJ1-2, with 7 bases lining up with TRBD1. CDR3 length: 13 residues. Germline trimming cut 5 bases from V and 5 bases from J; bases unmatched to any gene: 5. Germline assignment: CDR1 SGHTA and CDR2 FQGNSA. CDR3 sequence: CASSRQGTYGYTF. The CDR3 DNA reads TGTGCCAGCAGCCGACAGGGCACTTATGGCTACACCTTC.

In nucleotides, the CDR3 is TGTGCCAGCAGTCCTTCAGGGTCGAACACTGAAGCTTTCTTT. This sequence encodes CASSPSGSNTEAFF. The chain combines TRBV7-2 with TRBJ1-1, with a tentative D call TRBD1 (5 bases). The germline gives CDR1 SGHTA, CDR2 FQGNSA. This CDR3 spans 14 amino acids. Trimming cost V 6 bases and J 1 base, with 12 bases left between them. Supplemented by reference TRBV7-2 and TRBJ1-1, the full variable domain reads GAGVSQSPSNKVTEKGKDVELRCDPISGHTALYWYRQSLGQGLEFLIYFQGNSAPDKSGLPSDRFSAERTGGSVSTLTIQRTQQEDSAVYLCASSPSGSNTEAFFGQGTRLTVV.

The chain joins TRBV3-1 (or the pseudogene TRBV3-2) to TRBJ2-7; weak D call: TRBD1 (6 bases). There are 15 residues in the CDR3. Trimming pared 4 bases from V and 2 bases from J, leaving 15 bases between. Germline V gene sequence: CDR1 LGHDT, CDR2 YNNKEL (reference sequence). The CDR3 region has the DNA TGTGCCAGCAGCCTAATGACAGGCCCAACCTACGAGCAGTACGTC. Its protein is CASSLMTGPTYEQYV.

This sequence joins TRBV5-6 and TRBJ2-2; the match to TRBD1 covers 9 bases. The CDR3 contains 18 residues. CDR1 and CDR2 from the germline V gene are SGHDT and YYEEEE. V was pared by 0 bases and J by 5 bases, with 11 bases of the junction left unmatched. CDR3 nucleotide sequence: TGTGCCAGCAGCTTGGGGGGACAGGGCCCCGCAGGTACCGGGGAGCTGTTTTTT. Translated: CASSLGGQGPAGTGELFF.

CDR3 coding DNA: TGTGCCAGCAGCTCGGGACTAGCGGGAAGCGAGCAGTACTTC. It translates to CASSSGLAGSEQYF. The rearrangement uses TRBV7-3 and TRBJ2-7; 13 nucleotides match TRBD2. Germline trimming cut 4 bases from V and 6 bases from J; bases unmatched to any gene: 3. The CDR3 is made up of 14 amino acids. In germline, CDR1 is SGHTA, CDR2 FQGTGA.

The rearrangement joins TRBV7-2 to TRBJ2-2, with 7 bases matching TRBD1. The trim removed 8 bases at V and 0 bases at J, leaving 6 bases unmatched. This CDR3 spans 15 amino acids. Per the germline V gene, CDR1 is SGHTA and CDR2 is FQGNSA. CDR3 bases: TGTGCCAGCGGTCGGGACAGAACGAACACCGGGGAGCTGTTTTTT. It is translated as CASGRDRTNTGELFF.

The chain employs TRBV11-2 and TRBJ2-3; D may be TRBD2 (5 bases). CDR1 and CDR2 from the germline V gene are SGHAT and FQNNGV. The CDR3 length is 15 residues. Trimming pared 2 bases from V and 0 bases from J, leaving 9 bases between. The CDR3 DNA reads TGTGCCAGCAGCTTACAGCGGATGAGCACAGATACGCAGTATTTT. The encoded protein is CASSLQRMSTDTQYF. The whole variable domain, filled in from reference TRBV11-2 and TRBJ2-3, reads EAGVAQSPRYKIIEKRQSVAFWCNPISGHATLYWYQQILGQGPKLLIQFQNNGVVDDSQLPKDRFSAERLKGVDSTLKIQPAKLEDSAVYLCASSLQRMSTDTQYFGPGTRLTVL.

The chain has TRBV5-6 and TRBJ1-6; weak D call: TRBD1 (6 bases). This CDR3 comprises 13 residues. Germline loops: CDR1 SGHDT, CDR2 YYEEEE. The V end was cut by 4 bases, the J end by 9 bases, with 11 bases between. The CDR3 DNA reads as TGTGCCAGCAGCGATACAGGGATTTCACCCCTCCACTTT. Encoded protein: CASSDTGISPLHF.

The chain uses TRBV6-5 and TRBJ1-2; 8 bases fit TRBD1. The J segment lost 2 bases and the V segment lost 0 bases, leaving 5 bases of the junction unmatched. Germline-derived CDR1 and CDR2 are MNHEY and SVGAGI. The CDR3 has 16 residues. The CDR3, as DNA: TGTGCCAGCAGTTACTCCGACAGGGGAGTAAACTATGGCTACACCTTC. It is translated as CASSYSDRGVNYGYTF.

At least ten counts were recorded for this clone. Here the CDR3 reads CASSLAPSPLHF. CDR3 sequence (DNA): TGTGCCAGCAGTTTAGCCCCGTCACCCCTCCACTTT. This chain connects TRBV12-3 or TRBV12-4 to TRBJ1-6; no definite D call. Trimming removed 0 bases at V and 10 bases at J, with 4 bases between. The CDR3 covers 12 residues.

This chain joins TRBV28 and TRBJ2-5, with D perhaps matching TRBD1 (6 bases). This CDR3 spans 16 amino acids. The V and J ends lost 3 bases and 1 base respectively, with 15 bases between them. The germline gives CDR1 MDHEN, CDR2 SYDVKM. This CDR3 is CASSFPTTGSQETQYF. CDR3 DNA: TGTGCCAGCAGTTTCCCTACCACAGGGTCCCAAGAGACCCAGTACTTC.

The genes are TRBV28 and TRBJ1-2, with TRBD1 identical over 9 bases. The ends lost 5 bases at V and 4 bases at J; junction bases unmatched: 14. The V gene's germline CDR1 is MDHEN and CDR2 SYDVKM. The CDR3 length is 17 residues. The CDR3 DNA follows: TGTGCCAGCAGTGTACTGGGACAGGGTTTATTAGGCTATGGCTACACCTTC. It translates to CASSVLGQGLLGYGYTF.

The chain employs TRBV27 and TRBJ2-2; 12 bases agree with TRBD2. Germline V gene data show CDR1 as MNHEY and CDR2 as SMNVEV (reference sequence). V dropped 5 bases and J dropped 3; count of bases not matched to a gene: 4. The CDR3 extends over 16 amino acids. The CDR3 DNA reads TGTGCCAGCAGTCGTAGACTAGCGGGAGACACCGGGGAGCTGTTTTTT. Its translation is CASSRRLAGDTGELFF.

CDR3 amino acids: CASSRDKIGQPQHF. In nucleotides, the CDR3 is TGTGCCAGCAGCCGGGACAAAATAGGCCAGCCCCAGCATTTT. The chain combines TRBV6-5 with TRBJ1-5; TRBD1 might be the D (6 bases). The CDR3 totals 14 residues. V lost 6 bases to trimming and J lost 7 bases, with 16 bases between them. The V gene's germline CDR1 is MNHEY and CDR2 SVGAGI.

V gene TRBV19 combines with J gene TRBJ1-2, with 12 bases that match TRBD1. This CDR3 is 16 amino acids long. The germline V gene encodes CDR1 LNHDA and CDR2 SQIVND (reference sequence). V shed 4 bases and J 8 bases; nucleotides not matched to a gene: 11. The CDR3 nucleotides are TGTGCCAGTAGTAGACTCCCGGGACAGGGGGCAGAGGGCTACACCTTC. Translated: CASSRLPGQGAEGYTF.

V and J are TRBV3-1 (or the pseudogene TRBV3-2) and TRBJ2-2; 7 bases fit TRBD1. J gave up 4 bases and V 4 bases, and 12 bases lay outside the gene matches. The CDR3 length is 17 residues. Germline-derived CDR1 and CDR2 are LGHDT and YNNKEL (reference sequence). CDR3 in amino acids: CASSLTLDRLGTGELFF. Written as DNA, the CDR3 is TGTGCCAGCAGCCTAACTTTGGACAGGTTGGGCACCGGGGAGCTGTTTTTT.

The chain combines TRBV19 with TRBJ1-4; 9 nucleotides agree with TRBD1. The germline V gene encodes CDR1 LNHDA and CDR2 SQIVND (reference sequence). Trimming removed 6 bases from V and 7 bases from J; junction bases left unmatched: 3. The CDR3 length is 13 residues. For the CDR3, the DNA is TGTGCCAGTAGGGGACAGGGCGGTGAAAAACTGTTTTTT. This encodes CASRGQGGEKLFF.

The CDR3 reads CASSYRPGYYGYTF. The CDR3 coding sequence is TGTGCCAGCAGTTACCGACCAGGGTACTATGGCTACACCTTC. The rearrangement links TRBV27 to TRBJ1-2; a weak D match, TRBD1 (5 bases). With 4 bases removed from V and 3 bases from J, the gap between germline ends came to 12 bases. Germline loops: CDR1 MNHEY, CDR2 SMNVEV (reference sequence). The CDR3 totals 14 residues.

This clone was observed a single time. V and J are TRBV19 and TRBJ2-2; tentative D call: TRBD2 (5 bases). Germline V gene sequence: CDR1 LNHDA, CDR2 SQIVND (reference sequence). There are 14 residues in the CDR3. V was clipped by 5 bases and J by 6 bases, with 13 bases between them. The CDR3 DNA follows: TGTGCCAGTAGTTTGGGGAGTTCAGCCGGGGAGCTGTTTTTT. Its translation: CASSLGSSAGELFF.